This T cell receptor (beta chain) derives from a study of blood T cell repertoires in COVID-19 (dated by TCRdb to about 2020). About the full investigation: The collaborator samples originated in the United States, Italy and Spain and spanned the acute and convalescent phases of COVID-19. Sample metadata almost always included a de-identified subject ID, COVID-19 status, age in years and sex. The samples were drawn from two sources: the first 160 participants of the ongoing ImmuneRACE study, and 1,000 to 1,500 subjects contributed by 6 global collaborators. Deeply sampled blood TCRbeta repertoires from subjects exposed to, actively infected with, or recovered from COVID-19 were included in the dataset. HLA class I and class II types, where available, came from metadata supplied by the sample provider rather than from assay-based typing. The prospective study material was composed of cDNA or gDNA derived from T cells, B-cell-depleted T cells, or PBMCs. The repertoires were made available in a free public database intended to serve as a resource for research on the immune response to SARS-CoV-2. Paper-wide results and their limitations: The quantity of clinical and demographic metadata differed by source and by participant and was supplied without curation.

The immunoSEQ Assay, a bias-controlled multiplex PCR, was used to amplify TCRbeta CDR3 regions from genomic DNA. As for the authors' bioinformatics: Within the assay, amplification of reference gene primers was used to estimate how many nucleated cells each sample contained. Sequence reads were collapsed and filtered to measure the absolute abundance of every unique TCRbeta CDR3 rearrangement. For each sample, productive Simpson clonality was calculated as the square root of Simpson's diversity index over productive rearrangements. TCRdb retrieved this table from immuneACCESS and kept in-frame rearrangements only. Not all clones are present; in checked studies, unresolved V genes account for under half, and no reason is known for the remainder. D and trimming come from the DNA, and the V and J calls and clone size come from that table. A total of 250,000 or so clones appear in this sample, 88% of them only once. The ten largest clonotypes hold over 1.2% of the sample.

Whole blood was collected in K2EDTA tubes by collaborating institutions according to the institutions' own protocols. Collaborator samples were shipped for TCRbeta analysis as frozen whole blood, isolated PBMCs, or DNA extracted from either sample type. V ends up 0 bases short and J 6 bases short, with an unmatched junction base count of 12. Based on the germline V gene, the CDR1 and CDR2 sequences are SGHTA and FQGTGA. The CDR3, from cysteine to phenylalanine, totals 17 residues. CDR3 DNA only is kept here, 51 bases in frame from base 1. Points on this clone: Its target antigen remains unknown. One base away there is no much larger clone; base qualities are not given.

Sequencing was carried out using peripheral blood. The chain couples TRBV7-3 to TRBJ1-1; 8 bases in the middle match TRBD1. The sequence came from an older man with acute or convalescent COVID-19. The nucleotide sequence is given as TGTGCCAGCAGCTTAACTGGGGGCGAGACAGGGGCTCCTGAAGCTTTCTTT. Translated, this is CASSLTGGETGAPEAFF. With the rest looked up from the reference TRBV7-3 and TRBJ1-1 genes rather than sequenced, the full variable domain is GAGVSQTPSNKVTEKGKYVELRCDPISGHTALYWYRQSLGQGPEFLIYFQGTGAADDSGLPNDRFFAVRPEGSVSTLKIQRTERGDSAVYLCASSLTGGETGAPEAFFGQGTRLTVV.